These 27 T cell receptor beta chains were sequenced from one sample in a study of T cells in Graves' hyperthyroidism and ophthalmopathy. RNA transcripts yielded amplified TCR beta CDR3 regions. The primer set for the first-round RT-PCR of the TCR CDR3 was HTBI. TCRdb re-derived calls from the multiplex PCR reads in MiXCR, one entry per CDR3 protein. Of fewer than 500,000 distinct CDR3 sequences in the sample, about 14% were seen once. The sequenced sample was blood. Source of these receptors: a woman aged 25 to 39 with Graves' ophthalmopathy.

Many counts were recorded for this clonotype. The chain has TRBV20-1 and TRBJ2-7; tentatively, D is TRBD2 (6 bases). The CDR3 contains 14 residues. The germline V gene has CDR1 DFQATT and CDR2 SNEGSKA (reference sequence). V was clipped by 0 bases and J by 1 base, with 10 bases between them. CDR3 sequence reads: CSARDPGGSYEQYF. The CDR3 DNA sequence: TGCAGTGCTAGAGACCCCGGGGGTTCCTACGAGCAGTACTTC.

The rearrangement links TRBV10-2 to TRBJ2-3; the match to TRBD2 covers 10 bases. Germline V gives CDR1 WSHSY, CDR2 SAAADI. The CDR3 covers 16 residues. V shed 3 bases and J 1 base; nucleotides not matched to a gene: 4. CDR3 region: CASSDPGTSGTDTQYF. The CDR3 nucleotides are TGCGCCAGCAGTGACCCTGGGACTAGCGGCACAGATACGCAGTATTTT.

This clonotype showed up many times. The V and J genes are TRBV6-1 and TRBJ2-7; tentative D call: TRBD1 (6 bases). Germline assignment: CDR1 MNHNS and CDR2 SASEGT. V was trimmed by 5 bases and J by 4 bases, leaving 12 bases between them. This CDR3 region has 13 residues. CDR3 in amino acids: CASSSTGDYEQYF. The CDR3 bases are TGTGCCAGCAGTTCGACAGGAGATTACGAGCAGTACTTC.

In this sample, this clonotype turned up many times. The chain links TRBV4-1 to TRBJ2-7; D not resolved. CDR3 length: 17 amino acids. The V and J ends lost 0 bases and 2 bases respectively, with 17 bases between them. Germline CDR1 reads MGHRA; CDR2 reads YSYEKL. The CDR3 bases are TGCGCCAGCAGCCAAGATTTCGGGTCGTCTACCCCCTACGAGCAGTACTTC. Its translation is CASSQDFGSSTPYEQYF.

This clonotype has more than one count but fewer than ten. The chain has TRBV19 and TRBJ2-5, with 7 bases that match TRBD1. Germline V gene lookup returns CDR1 LNHDA and CDR2 SQIVND (reference sequence). This CDR3 region has 15 residues. J lost 2 bases, V lost 3 bases, and 6 bases had no gene match. The CDR3 spells CASSIPGGTQETQYF. The DNA for the CDR3 is TGTGCCAGTAGTATCCCAGGGGGAACTCAAGAGACCCAGTACTTC.

The genes are TRBV28 and TRBJ1-2; tentative D call: TRBD1 (5 bases). Germline V gives CDR1 MDHEN, CDR2 SYDVKM. Trimming took 5 bases from V and 8 from J, leaving 12 bases between them. The CDR3 sequence is 12 residues long. CDR3: CASSGTPRGYTF. As DNA, the CDR3 is TGTGCCAGCAGTGGGACCCCGAGGGGCTACACCTTC.

Comments on this clonotype: Here the CDR3 omits its conserved ending phenylalanine or tryptophan, so a read error is the likely source. The CDR3 coding sequence is TGTGCCAGCAGCTTGTGGGGGGGCACAGATACGCAGTATTGT. Translating it yields CASSLWGGTDTQYC. The V and J genes are TRBV5-4 and TRBJ2-3, with a tentative D call TRBD2 (6 bases). Trimming stripped 1 base from V and 1 base from J, with 7 bases between. The CDR3 is 14 amino acids. CDR1 and CDR2 from the germline V gene are SGHNT and YYREEE (reference sequence).

The sample holds many counts of this clonotype. The rearrangement uses TRBV20-1 and TRBJ2-2; 8 bases line up with TRBD1. J gave up 8 bases and V 3 bases, and 5 bases lay outside the gene matches. From germline, CDR1 is DFQATT and CDR2 SNEGSKA (reference sequence). There are 13 residues in the CDR3. CDR3 loop: CSASSGGWGELFF. The CDR3 nucleotides read TGCAGTGCTAGTTCAGGGGGCTGGGGGGAGCTGTTTTTT.

This clonotype appeared a few times. This sequence joins TRBV12-3 or TRBV12-4 and TRBJ2-5; 10 nucleotides agree with TRBD1. J lost 2 bases, V lost 6 bases, and 9 bases had no gene match. The CDR3 length is 16 residues. The CDR3 region is CASRTWTGGGQETQYF. The CDR3, as DNA: TGTGCCAGCAGAACTTGGACAGGGGGAGGGCAAGAGACCCAGTACTTC.

This clonotype was counted a few times. V is TRBV14 and J is TRBJ1-1; D gene uncertain. The germline CDR1 and CDR2 sequences are SGHDN and FVKESK. This CDR3 has 16 amino acids. Between the trimmed V and J ends, which lost 0 bases and 10 bases, there was a span of 21 bases. The CDR3 DNA sequence: TGTGCCAGCAGCCAAGATGGTTACGGCGCACCCGAGAGAGCTTTCTTT. Encoded protein: CASSQDGYGAPERAFF.

This clonotype was found many times. The chain joins TRBV7-2 to TRBJ2-2; 7 nucleotides agree with TRBD2. Per the germline V gene, CDR1 is SGHTA and CDR2 is FQGNSA. J was trimmed by 8 bases and V by 5 bases; bases with no gene match: 17. This CDR3 region has 17 residues. CDR3 in DNA: TGTGCCAGCAGCCCAGCCTGGGGACTAACTAGAGATGGGGAGCTGTTTTTT. Translating gives CASSPAWGLTRDGELFF.

The V and J genes are TRBV30 and TRBJ2-3, with a tentative D call TRBD1 (5 bases). This CDR3 spans 12 amino acids. Trimming removed 5 bases from V and 2 bases from J, with 8 bases in between. Germline values: CDR1 GTSNPN, CDR2 SVGIG (reference sequence). The CDR3 region has the DNA TGTGCCTGGGACAGATACACAGATACGCAGTATTTT. Residues: CAWDRYTDTQYF.

This clonotype was counted ten times or more. The J gene is TRBJ2-2, the V gene TRBV30; 8 bases map to TRBD2. The CDR3 runs 19 residues. The junction had 20 bases not matched to a gene; V was cut back by 2 bases and J by 6 bases. Germline V gene lookup returns CDR1 GTSNPN and CDR2 SVGIG (reference sequence). Written as DNA, the CDR3 is TGTGCCTGGAGTCTCCCGACAAGGGACGGGGGGGCCGATCCCGGGGAGCTGTTTTTT. Translating it yields CAWSLPTRDGGADPGELFF.

CDR3 DNA: TGCGCCAGCAGCTCCCAATCGAGCGGCTCTGGAAACACCATATATTTT. It encodes CASSSQSSGSGNTIYF. The chain uses TRBV5-1 and TRBJ1-3; D gene ambiguous. This CDR3 spans 16 amino acids. CDR1 SGHRS and CDR2 YFSETQ come from the germline V gene. V lost 3 bases and J lost 0, with 13 bases in between.

The gene calls are TRBV27 and TRBJ2-3, with 8 positions matching TRBD1. The V gene's germline CDR1 is MNHEY and CDR2 SMNVEV (reference sequence). This CDR3 has 17 amino acids. The V and J ends lost 2 bases and 2 bases, in that order; junction bases with no gene match: 9. The CDR3 region is CASSLLWTGSLTDTQYF. The CDR3 DNA sequence: TGTGCCAGCAGTTTACTCTGGACAGGGAGCCTCACAGATACGCAGTATTTT.

The table lists this clonotype with many counts. V is TRBV18 and J is TRBJ2-5, with D possibly being TRBD1 (6 bases). The germline V and J ends were trimmed by 5 bases and 4 bases, with 17 bases remaining between them. CDR3 size: 15 residues. Germline V gene sequence: CDR1 KGHSH, CDR2 LQKENI. CDR3 bases: TGTGCCAGCTCATTTTCGGACAGTGCGCGAGAGACCCAGTACTTC. Translation gives CASSFSDSARETQYF.

This clonotype was counted between two and nine times. This is likely a read error, given that the CDR3 carries no conserved phenylalanine or tryptophan at its end. The CDR3 nucleotides read TGTGCCAGCAGCTTAGGGGGACGTGGGTACGGCTACACCCTC. Its translation is CASSLGGRGYGYTL. The chain links TRBV7-2 to TRBJ1-2, with D perhaps matching TRBD1 (5 bases). Trimming took 1 base from V and 8 from J, leaving 14 bases between them. Germline CDR1 and CDR2: SGHTA and FQGNSA. The CDR3 contains 14 residues.

This clonotype appeared many times. The chain has TRBV28 and TRBJ2-1; the D call may be TRBD1 or TRBD2 (5 bases each). The V gene lost 4 bases and the J gene lost 4 bases, with 14 bases spanning the gap. This CDR3 comprises 15 residues. In germline, CDR1 is MDHEN, CDR2 SYDVKM. CDR3: CASSSRDPQYNEQFF. CDR3 sequence (DNA): TGTGCCAGCAGTTCCCGGGACCCCCAGTACAATGAGCAGTTCTTC.

The gene calls are TRBV9 and TRBJ2-2, with 9 bases identical to TRBD1. J was trimmed by 7 bases and V by 3 bases; bases with no gene match: 10. Germline V CDR1 and CDR2: SGDLS, YYNGEE. This CDR3 has 16 amino acids. The CDR3 bases are TGTGCCAGCAGCGCCCCGGGACAGGGAATCAGCGGGGAGCTGTTTTTT. It yields the protein CASSAPGQGISGELFF. Full variable domain (missing parts from reference TRBV9 and TRBJ2-2): DSGVTQTPKHLITATGQRVTLRCSPRSGDLSVYWYQQSLDQGLQFLIQYYNGEERAKGNILERFSAQQFPDLHSELNLSSLELGDSALYFCASSAPGQGISGELFFGEGSRLTVL.

In regard to this clonotype: A read error may explain this, as a much larger clone is one base away. This sequence joins TRBV12-3 or TRBV12-4 and TRBJ1-5; D might be TRBD1 (5 bases). This CDR3 comprises 12 residues. Trimming shortened V by 6 bases and J by 11 bases, and 14 bases separated the two germline ends. CDR3 nucleotides: TGTGCCAGCAGCCGCCATGAACAGGCCCAGCATTTT. It is translated as CASSRHEQAQHF.

This clonotype was observed many times. This sequence joins TRBV6-1 and TRBJ1-1; tentatively, D is TRBD1 (6 bases). CDR1 and CDR2 from the germline V gene are MNHNS and SASEGT. The V end was cut by 6 bases, the J end by 0 bases, with 11 bases between. The CDR3 totals 14 residues. The DNA for the CDR3 is TGTGCCAGCAGCTTGGACAGCCTGAACACTGAAGCTTTCTTT. This gives the protein CASSLDSLNTEAFF.

This clonotype appeared many times. The CDR3 DNA is TGTGCCAGCTCACCCCGTCCCCTAGCCAAAAACATTCAGTACTTC. This translates into CASSPRPLAKNIQYF. The genes are TRBV18 and TRBJ2-4; D unclear. CDR3 length equals 15 residues. CDR1 KGHSH and CDR2 LQKENI come from the germline V gene. Trimming cost V 3 bases and J 0 bases, with 9 bases left between them.

The genes are TRBV7-2 and TRBJ2-7, with D possibly matching TRBD2 (5 bases). This CDR3 is built from 14 residues. Germline values: CDR1 SGHTA, CDR2 FQGNSA. Trimming stripped 5 bases from V and 4 bases from J, with 15 bases between. CDR3 DNA sequence: TGTGCCAGCAGCAAAGGGCGGAGAGGGTACGAGCAGTACTTC. As protein: CASSKGRRGYEQYF.

This clonotype was seen many times. The chain combines TRBV28 with TRBJ2-1; 9 nucleotides agree with TRBD1. Per germline, CDR1 MDHEN and CDR2 SYDVKM. V was pared by 8 bases and J by 7 bases, with 12 bases of the junction left unmatched. This CDR3 has 15 residues. CDR3 DNA sequence: TGTGCCAGCGGGCAAGCCGGGACAGGGAAGAATGAGCAGTTCTTC. This translates into CASGQAGTGKNEQFF.

The sample holds many counts of this clonotype. This chain joins TRBV28 and TRBJ1-2; no firm D call. The CDR3 runs to 15 residues. CDR1 and CDR2 from the germline V gene are MDHEN and SYDVKM. V gave up 4 bases and J gave up 0 bases, with 12 bases separating them. The CDR3: CASSSSRLANYGYTF. CDR3 nucleotides: TGTGCCAGCAGTTCTAGTCGTCTAGCTAACTATGGCTACACCTTC.

The table lists this clonotype with a few counts. The chain carries TRBV27 and TRBJ2-7; D not resolved. This CDR3 is 13 amino acids long. V gave up 0 bases and J gave up 9 bases, with 12 bases separating them. Germline V lookup: CDR1 MNHEY, CDR2 SMNVEV (reference sequence). CDR3 in DNA: TGTGCCAGCAGTTTATCCCCAGAAGACCGGCAGTACTTC. It specifies CASSLSPEDRQYF.

This clonotype was seen repeatedly, ten times or more. The chain is built from TRBV12-3 or TRBV12-4 and TRBJ1-2, with a weak D call TRBD1 (6 bases). The V and J ends lost 6 bases and 1 base respectively, with 9 bases between them. The CDR3 extends over 13 amino acids. CDR3 DNA: TGTGCCAGCAGGCCCAGGGGTAACTATGGCTACACCTTC. It translates to CASRPRGNYGYTF.